The T cell receptor (beta chain) under discussion was sequenced for a study of blood T cell repertoires in COVID-19 (dated by TCRdb to between 2020 and 2021). Looking at the study overall: The collaborator samples originated in the United States, Italy and Spain and spanned the acute and convalescent phases of COVID-19. The prospective study material was composed of cDNA or gDNA derived from T cells, B-cell-depleted T cells, or PBMCs. Deeply sampled blood TCRbeta repertoires from subjects exposed to, actively infected with, or recovered from COVID-19 were included in the dataset. The repertoires were made available in a free public database intended to serve as a resource for research on the immune response to SARS-CoV-2. The samples were drawn from two sources: the first 160 participants of the ongoing ImmuneRACE study, and 1,000 to 1,500 subjects contributed by 6 global collaborators. Nearly every sample came with metadata listing a de-identified subject ID, COVID-19 status, age in years and sex. Where available, HLA class I and class II types were taken from metadata supplied by the sample provider and were not determined by assay-based typing.

TCRbeta CDR3 regions were amplified from genomic DNA using the immunoSEQ Assay, a bias-controlled multiplex PCR. In the source study's methods: Nucleated cell counts per sample were estimated from amplification of reference gene primers within the assay. Sequence reads were collapsed and filtered to measure the absolute abundance of every unique TCRbeta CDR3 rearrangement. For each sample, productive Simpson clonality was calculated by taking the square root of Simpson's diversity index across productive rearrangements. Held by TCRdb, this immuneACCESS table contains in-frame sequences only and omits some clones. Under half of the omission traces to an unresolved V gene where checked; the cause of the rest is unknown. Clonal size and the V and J genes are those of that table, whereas D and trimming came from the DNA. This sample comprises 190,000 or so clones, approximately 88% of them detected only once. Roughly 8.8% of the sample goes to the ten largest clones.

What the study reported, not specific to this receptor: The quantity of clinical and demographic metadata differed by source and by participant and was supplied without curation.

This clone was seen a handful of times. This receptor's antigen is unknown. Per-nucleotide qualities are absent, and no much larger clonotype sits a single base away. In the prospective study, participants were about 18 to 95 years old, resided in approximately 22 geographic areas of the United States, and were enrolled through a virtual design. In the prospective study, participants were assigned to cohorts based on the clinical history participants reported in a screening survey and a study questionnaire. ImmuneRACE Cohort 3 recovered participants were defined by two consecutive negative NP/OP PCR tests, healthcare professional clearance, or symptom resolution. In the prospective study, whole blood, serum and a nasopharyngeal or oropharyngeal swab were collected from each participant by mobile phlebotomists. Additional blood draws and questionnaires over an approximately two-month period could optionally be provided by prospective study participants. Before DNA extraction, blood samples from the prospective study were shipped at room temperature or frozen.

The sequence derives from a woman aged 18-29 years who had recovered from COVID-19. The sequenced sample was PBMCs or T cells enriched from blood (not recorded which).

At the DNA level, the sequence is TGTGCCTGGACCAGGGGGACAGGGGTGGAAAAACTGTTTTTT. Its protein reads: CAWTRGTGVEKLFF. This sequence uses TRBV30 and TRBJ1-4; 10 bases in between match TRBD1. Germline trimming amounts to 4 bases on V and 8 bases on J, with 7 as the count of junction bases outside the gene matches. CDR1 and CDR2, per the germline V gene (reference sequence), are GTSNPN and SVGIG. The CDR3 holds 14 amino acids from the cysteine to the phenylalanine. Only the CDR3 DNA stays, 42 bases, in frame from base 1.